Shown below are 27 T cell receptor beta chains from a single sample sequenced in a study of blood T cell repertoires in COVID-19. Sequencing used immunoSEQ multiplex PCR; TCRdb keeps in-frame clones, though not all of them. The repertoire consists of 400,000 to 450,000 clones, with 75% to 90% occurring once and the leading ten covering 1% to 1.3%. Sequencing input: PBMCs or T cells enriched from blood (not recorded which). The receptors come from a man aged 25-45 years who had recovered from COVID-19.

The chain couples TRBV6-5 to TRBJ1-1; a weak D match, TRBD1 (6 bases). Trimming took 0 bases from V and 7 from J, leaving 12 bases between them. CDR3 length equals 14 residues. Germline V gene lookup returns CDR1 MNHEY and CDR2 SVGAGI. In nucleotides, the CDR3 is TGTGCCAGCAGTTACTCGAGGCAGGGGATTGAAGCTTTCTTT. The encoded protein is CASSYSRQGIEAFF.

The V call is TRBV7-9, the J call TRBJ1-5, with D tentatively TRBD1 (5 bases). The germline V gene has CDR1 SEHNR and CDR2 FQNEAQ (reference sequence). Trimming took off 1 base at V and 0 bases at J, with 7 bases between the two ends. This CDR3 has 15 residues. In nucleotides, the CDR3 is TGTGCCAGCAGCTTAGAGGGGTATAGCAATCAGCCCCAGCATTTT. It translates to CASSLEGYSNQPQHF.

This sequence joins TRBV5-1 and TRBJ1-1, with 8 bases matching TRBD1. The CDR3 is made up of 14 amino acids. Per the germline V gene, CDR1 is SGHRS and CDR2 is YFSETQ. V was clipped by 0 bases and J by 11 bases; unmatched bases: 9. The CDR3 protein is CASSLGPGTGLAFF. The CDR3 DNA reads as TGCGCCAGCAGCTTGGGTCCCGGGACAGGCTTGGCTTTCTTT.

The V call is TRBV5-8, the J call TRBJ1-2; D is uncertain. There are 14 residues in the CDR3. V lost 0 bases and J 2 bases, leaving 8 bases between the germline ends. The germline V gene encodes CDR1 SGHTS and CDR2 YDEGEE. CDR3 loop: CASSLDVGNYGYTF. CDR3 DNA: TGTGCCAGCAGCTTGGACGTGGGCAACTATGGCTACACCTTC.

This chain links TRBV3-1 (or the pseudogene TRBV3-2) with TRBJ2-1, with TRBD1 identical over 7 bases. J was trimmed by 7 bases and V by 2 bases; bases with no gene match: 17. Germline CDR1 and CDR2: LGHDT and YNNKEL (reference sequence). The CDR3 consists of 18 residues. The CDR3 is CASSQPRQGGQWANEQFF. DNA for the CDR3: TGTGCCAGCAGCCAACCTCGACAGGGTGGCCAATGGGCGAATGAGCAGTTCTTC.

This chain connects TRBV27 to TRBJ2-6; a possible D gene is TRBD1 (5 bases). Germline V gene data show CDR1 as MNHEY and CDR2 as SMNVEV (reference sequence). The CDR3 has 13 amino acids. The chain's CDR3 is CAIRGSGANVLTF. The CDR3 bases are TGTGCGATAAGGGGCTCTGGGGCCAACGTCCTGACTTTC.

The rearrangement joins TRBV13 to TRBJ1-1; 8 nucleotides match TRBD1. The germline V gene has CDR1 PRHDT and CDR2 FYEKMQ (reference sequence). Unmatched junction bases numbered 3, after V lost 7 bases and J lost 2 bases. CDR3 length: 13 residues. The CDR3 sequence is CASTTGGNTEAFF. CDR3 coding DNA: TGTGCCAGCACCACAGGGGGAAACACTGAAGCTTTCTTT. The full variable domain, in which reference TRBV13 and TRBJ1-1 provide the parts outside the CDR3, is AAGVIQSPRHLIKEKRETATLKCYPIPRHDTVYWYQQGPGQDPQFLISFYEKMQSDKGSIPDRFSAQQFSDYHSELNMSSLELGDSALYFCASTTGGNTEAFFGQGTRLTVV.

The chain combines TRBV5-5 with TRBJ2-2; D is uncertain. Germline CDR1 reads SGHKS; CDR2 reads YYEKEE (reference sequence). The V and J ends lost 0 bases and 4 bases respectively, with 16 bases between them. This CDR3 has 17 residues. DNA for the CDR3: TGTGCCAGCAGCTTGGCCGGGTACCGCTCGGGCACCGGGGAGCTGTTTTTT. It specifies CASSLAGYRSGTGELFF.

The V call is TRBV5-6, the J call TRBJ2-7; the match to TRBD2 covers 12 bases. This CDR3 spans 16 amino acids. The V and J ends lost 0 bases and 4 bases, in that order; junction bases with no gene match: 5. Germline CDR1 is SGHDT and CDR2 is YYEEEE. CDR3 region: CASSLETSGSFYEQYF. CDR3 bases: TGTGCCAGCAGCTTGGAGACTAGCGGGAGTTTTTACGAGCAGTACTTC.

This clone was recorded many times. The sample carries other DNA sequences with the same CDR3. This chain uses TRBV24-1 with TRBJ2-3; D gene ambiguous. This CDR3 contains 13 residues. The V end lost 1 base, the J end lost 6 bases, and 7 bases lay between the germline ends. The germline CDR1 and CDR2 sequences are KGHDR and SFDVKD. The CDR3 DNA reads as TGTGCCACCAGTGATTTAAGAGCGGATACGCAGTATTTT. Translation gives CATSDLRADTQYF.

The V and J genes are TRBV9 and TRBJ1-3; maybe TRBD1 (5 bases). CDR1 and CDR2 from the germline V gene are SGDLS and YYNGEE. V lost 4 bases and J 2 bases, leaving 13 bases between the germline ends. This CDR3 is built from 15 residues. In nucleotides, the CDR3 is TGTGCCAGCAGCCGCCAGGGTACCCCTGGAAACACCATATATTTT. Encoded protein: CASSRQGTPGNTIYF.

The genes are TRBV6-5 and TRBJ2-3; D gene ambiguous. V was shortened by 8 bases and J by 3 bases, with 15 bases between the two germline ends. The length of the CDR3 is 14 residues. Germline V CDR1 and CDR2: MNHEY, SVGAGI. The CDR3 loop is CASRLELGTDTQYF. The CDR3 DNA is TGTGCCAGCCGGTTGGAGCTCGGGACAGATACGCAGTATTTT.

This clone has just a few counts. The chain is built from TRBV6-5 and TRBJ2-2; 7 nucleotides match TRBD2. V gave up 7 bases and J gave up 0 bases; unmatched junction bases: 5. The germline gives CDR1 MNHEY, CDR2 SVGAGI. The CDR3 totals 15 residues. This CDR3 reads CASTPRGANTGELFF. The CDR3 nucleotides are TGTGCCAGCACTCCCCGGGGGGCGAACACCGGGGAGCTGTTTTTT.

The chain is built from TRBV7-9 and TRBJ1-5; 9 bases align to TRBD1. The CDR3 consists of 16 residues. Germline CDR1 SEHNR, CDR2 FQNEAQ (reference sequence). V lost 4 bases and J lost 3; bases outside the gene matches: 7. CDR3 sequence: CASSSLTGGINQPQHF. CDR3 DNA sequence: TGTGCCAGCAGCTCCCTCACAGGGGGCATCAATCAGCCCCAGCATTTT.

The chain links TRBV28 to TRBJ1-1, with 8 nucleotides matching TRBD1. Germline V CDR1 and CDR2: MDHEN, SYDVKM. The CDR3 has 14 residues. The CDR3 is CASSGQVLNTEAFF. In DNA form, the CDR3 reads TGTGCATCATCGGGACAGGTGCTGAACACTGAAGCTTTCTTT.

The genes are TRBV5-5 and TRBJ2-1; 9 bases line up with TRBD2. V was clipped by 4 bases and J by 8 bases; unmatched bases: 10. The length of the CDR3 is 15 residues. Germline CDR1 is SGHKS and CDR2 is YYEKEE (reference sequence). CDR3 DNA: TGTGCCAGCAGCCAGGGACTAGCATGGGTAGATGAGCAGTTCTTC. Amino acids: CASSQGLAWVDEQFF.

This chain's CDR3 is CASSITGRPYGYTF. CDR3 coding DNA: TGTGCCAGTAGTATCACAGGGCGTCCCTATGGCTACACCTTC. This chain connects TRBV19 to TRBJ1-2, with D possibly matching TRBD1 (6 bases). CDR1 and CDR2 (germline): LNHDA, SQIVND (reference sequence). The V gene lost 3 bases and the J gene lost 4 bases, with 12 bases spanning the gap. The CDR3 totals 14 residues. The entire variable domain, with the rest obtained from reference TRBV19 and TRBJ1-2, is as follows: DGGITQSPKYLFRKEGQNVTLSCEQNLNHDAMYWYRQDPGQGLRLIYYSQIVNDFQKGDIAEGYSVSREKKESFPLTVTSAQKNPTAFYLCASSITGRPYGYTFGSGTRLTVV.

The gene calls are TRBV19 and TRBJ2-2, with 10 bases identical to TRBD1. CDR3 length: 15 amino acids. Per germline, CDR1 LNHDA and CDR2 SQIVND (reference sequence). V gave up 7 bases and J gave up 6 bases; unmatched junction bases: 8. The CDR3 loop is CASTLAGTGAGELFF. The CDR3 bases are TGTGCCAGTACCTTAGCCGGGACAGGGGCCGGGGAGCTGTTTTTT.

The V gene is TRBV27, the J gene TRBJ1-1, with a weak D call TRBD1 (5 bases). The V gene lost 3 bases and the J gene lost 8 bases, with 19 bases spanning the gap. The germline CDR1 and CDR2 sequences are MNHEY and SMNVEV (reference sequence). The CDR3 runs to 15 residues. The CDR3 bases are TGTGCCAGCAGTTTCTACGGGCAGGGTTCGCAAGAAGCTTTCTTT. Protein: CASSFYGQGSQEAFF.

This chain links TRBV10-3 with TRBJ1-1, with 8 bases fitting TRBD1. This CDR3 spans 14 amino acids. Germline V lookup: CDR1 ENHRY, CDR2 SYGVKD. J gave up 2 bases and V 6 bases, and 5 bases lay outside the gene matches. As DNA, the CDR3 is TGTGCCATCAGATCCGGGACAGGAAACACTGAAGCTTTCTTT. Translation: CAIRSGTGNTEAFF.

V usage is TRBV19 and J usage is TRBJ2-1, with TRBD2 as a possible D gene (6 bases). The germline V and J ends were trimmed by 3 bases and 6 bases, with 12 bases remaining between them. The CDR3 runs 14 residues. Germline CDR1 is LNHDA and CDR2 is SQIVND (reference sequence). The CDR3 nucleotides are TGTGCCAGTAGTATTCAACTAGCAGGCAATGAGCAGTTCTTC. Protein product: CASSIQLAGNEQFF. Using reference TRBV19 and TRBJ2-1 for the parts outside the CDR3, the full variable domain is DGGITQSPKYLFRKEGQNVTLSCEQNLNHDAMYWYRQDPGQGLRLIYYSQIVNDFQKGDIAEGYSVSREKKESFPLTVTSAQKNPTAFYLCASSIQLAGNEQFFGPGTRLTVL.

This chain uses TRBV11-1 with TRBJ2-7; D unresolved. V lost 3 bases and J lost 2, with 11 bases in between. CDR1 and CDR2 (germline): SGHAT, FQDESV (reference sequence). This CDR3 spans 14 amino acids. The CDR3, as DNA: TGTGCCAGCAGCTTCACGGGTTCTCCCTACGAGCAGTACTTC. This encodes CASSFTGSPYEQYF.

Only a few counts were recorded for this clone. The chain recombines TRBV5-1 with TRBJ2-1, with 14 bases matching TRBD2. Germline V gene lookup returns CDR1 SGHRS and CDR2 YFSETQ. This CDR3 region has 16 residues. The J segment lost 8 bases and the V segment lost 4 bases, leaving 8 bases of the junction unmatched. CDR3 nucleotide sequence: TGCGCCAGCAGCCCTGGGACTAGCGGGAGTAACCATGAGCAGTTCTTC. Translating gives CASSPGTSGSNHEQFF.

The genes are TRBV3-1 (or the pseudogene TRBV3-2) and TRBJ2-7, with 10 bases that match TRBD2. Losses at the gene ends were 0 bases for V and 1 base for J; bases not matched to a gene: 9. Germline V gene lookup returns CDR1 LGHDT and CDR2 YNNKEL (reference sequence). This CDR3 spans 18 amino acids. The CDR3 sequence is CASSQDSVAGGRSYEQYF. Written as DNA, the CDR3 is TGTGCCAGCAGCCAAGATAGTGTAGCGGGAGGTAGGTCCTACGAGCAGTACTTC.

This chain connects TRBV3-1 (or the pseudogene TRBV3-2) to TRBJ2-5; perhaps TRBD2 as D (6 bases). The ends were cut back, 2 bases at V and 1 base at J, with 20 bases in the middle. Germline CDR1 reads LGHDT; CDR2 reads YNNKEL (reference sequence). The CDR3 runs 18 residues. This chain's CDR3 is CASSQFLAGGGSQETQYF. The CDR3 region has the DNA TGTGCCAGCAGCCAATTTCTCGCGGGTGGGGGGTCCCAAGAGACCCAGTACTTC.

V gene TRBV28 combines with J gene TRBJ1-2; 9 bases are a match to TRBD1. Germline V gives CDR1 MDHEN, CDR2 SYDVKM. J was trimmed by 8 bases and V by 5 bases; bases with no gene match: 12. This CDR3 is built from 15 residues. CDR3 sequence reads: CASSPVGTGKQGYTF. As DNA, the CDR3 is TGTGCCAGCAGTCCGGTCGGGACAGGGAAACAGGGCTACACCTTC.

The chain recombines TRBV12-3 or TRBV12-4 with TRBJ2-1, with unresolved D. This CDR3 is 12 amino acids long. V was cut by 2 bases and J by 6 bases, with 5 bases left in between. Here the CDR3 DNA reads TGTGCCAGCAGTTTATTATCCAATGAGCAGTTCTTC. Encoded protein: CASSLLSNEQFF.